This T cell receptor (beta chain) was obtained from a study of T cell responses to AZD1222 COVID-19 vaccine. Produced via immunoSEQ multiplex PCR; TCRdb's table is partial and in-frame only. This sample has some 92,000 clones; about nine tenths occur once, and the top ten carry less than 8%. Remarks on this clone: Its antigen is still unknown.

V lost 2 bases and J 7 bases, leaving 20 bases between the germline ends. The CDR3 loop spans 16 amino acids. Germline CDR1 is KGHSH and CDR2 is LQKENI. Overall study results and limits: Across the whole spike, CD4 TCRs peaked at regions 160-218 and 743-854. Reportedly, close to half of spike-specific TCRs are directed against unmutated variant regions.

The material was peripheral blood, obtained on day 0 of AZD1222 vaccination. This chain joins TRBV18 and TRBJ1-2; D may be TRBD1 (5 bases). The sequence was obtained from an adult in good health. The CDR3 region has the DNA TGTGCCAGCTCACCAGGGGCAGAAACCTACTCCTCTGGCTACACCTTC. It is translated as CASSPGAETYSSGYTF. Complete variable domain (other parts from reference TRBV18 and TRBJ1-2): NAGVMQNPRHLVRRRGQEARLRCSPMKGHSHVYWYRQLPEEGLKFMVYLQKENIIDESGMPKERFSAEFPKEGPSILRIQQVVRGDSAAYFCASSPGAETYSSGYTFGSGTRLTVV.